This TCR beta chain was recorded in a study of blood T cell repertoires in COVID-19. Whole-study context: In each case, the material was cDNA or gDNA derived from T cells, B-cell-depleted T cells, or PBMCs.

Per germline, CDR1 LNHDA and CDR2 SQIVND (reference sequence). The ends were cut back, 1 base at V and 3 bases at J, with 6 bases in the middle. This CDR3 is 13 amino acids long. Assay: immunoSEQ multiplex PCR; the TCRdb copy retains only in-frame clones and omits some. Here the sample spans some 200,000 clones, about nine tenths being singletons. A remark on this clone: The same CDR3 is also encoded by other DNA sequences in this sample.

This chain links TRBV19 with TRBJ1-1; D is unresolved. The sequence was obtained from a woman aged 55-75 years with COVID-19, enrolled during active disease. The sample was peripheral blood. The CDR3 spells CASSIGRDTEAFF. CDR3 DNA sequence: TGTGCCAGTAGTATAGGGAGGGACACTGAAGCTTTCTTT.